A selection of T cell receptor beta chains follows, all from one sample in a study of T cells after yellow fever vaccination. TCRdb analysed the 5' RACE reads with MiXCR anew, one entry per CDR3 protein. This repertoire shows a few hundred thousand distinct CDR3 sequences, 7% to 10% found once; its top ten account for 15% to 20%. The starting material was PBMCs, obtained around 45 days after the first yellow fever vaccination. These receptors were collected from a man between 18 and 35 years old who received the YFV17D yellow fever vaccine. Both conserved end residues are part of each CDR3. The order of the fields is J gene, D gene, V gene, clone size, CDR3 DNA, CDR3 protein. D genes are given only for firm matches. Expanded clones get a size class; other rows say once, few or many, or leave the size out.

TRBJ2-5,TRBD2,TRBV3-1,few,TGTGCCAGCAGCGGGACTAGCGGGGGGCGAGAAGAGACCCAGTACTTC,CASSGTSGGREETQYF
TRBJ2-5,NA,TRBV5-6,NA,TGTGCCAGCAGCGCACGAGAGGGTGGGGAGACCCAGTACTTC,CASSAREGGETQYF
TRBJ1-1,NA,TRBV29-1,few,TGCAGCGTTGAAAGTCCAGAGCTATCTGAAGCTTTCTTT,CSVESPELSEAFF
TRBJ1-5,TRBD1,TRBV7-2,many,TGTGCCAGCAGCTTATGGGACAGGGGGCTAAGGGATCAGCCCCAGCATTTT,CASSLWDRGLRDQPQHF
TRBJ2-5,NA,TRBV5-4,NA,TGTGCCAGCAGCCGTCGGGAGCCCCAAGAGACCCAGTACTTC,CASSRREPQETQYF
TRBJ2-1,TRBD1,TRBV5-1,few,TGCGCCAGCAGCACCCTCAGGGACAGAGCTGCAAATGAGCAGTTCTTC,CASSTLRDRAANEQFF
TRBJ2-7,NA,TRBV7-2,NA,TGTGCCAGCAGCCACCCCTCCTACGAGCAGTACTTC,CASSHPSYEQYF
TRBJ2-6,TRBD2,TRBV4-2,many,TGTGCCAGCAGCAGTAGCGGGGGGGCCTCTGGGGCCAACGTCCTGACTTTC,CASSSSGGASGANVLTF
TRBJ1-6,NA,TRBV19,NA,TGTGCCAGTACGTCCGACGCGAGGTATTCACCCCTCCACTTT,CASTSDARYSPLHF
TRBJ2-2,TRBD1,TRBV7-2,few,TGTGCCAGCAGCTCGCCGGGACAGTACACCGGGGAGCTGTTTTTT,CASSSPGQYTGELFF
TRBJ2-4,NA,TRBV5-1,few,TGCGCCAGCAGCCCGGAACGAGGGACCAAAAACATTCAGTACTTC,CASSPERGTKNIQYF
TRBJ2-7,NA,TRBV5-1,NA,TGCGCCAGCAGCTTGGCTCCGGACTGGGCCTACGAGCAGTACTTC,CASSLAPDWAYEQYF
TRBJ2-3,NA,TRBV7-2,few,TGTGCCAGCAGCCCCTTGGAGTGGACCACAGATACGCAGTATTTT,CASSPLEWTTDTQYF
TRBJ2-2,NA,TRBV6-5,few,TGTGCCAGCAGTTACTTTCCCACGAACACCGGGGAGCTGTTTTTT,CASSYFPTNTGELFF
TRBJ1-2,NA,TRBV6-5,few,TGTGCCAGCAGTAACTCCGACACCTATGGCTACACCTTC,CASSNSDTYGYTF
TRBJ1-1,TRBD1,TRBV27,few,TGTGCCAGCAGCCCCGCCCGCCGGGACAGGAACACTGAAGCTTTCTTT,CASSPARRDRNTEAFF
TRBJ2-1,TRBD1,TRBV20-1,few,TGCAGTGCTAGAGATCCTCGGACAGGGGGCAGTGAGCAGTTCTTC,CSARDPRTGGSEQFF
TRBJ1-6,NA,TRBV27,few,TGTGCCAGCAGTTTATGGTTGCCTAATTCACCCCTCCACTTT,CASSLWLPNSPLHF
TRBJ1-2,NA,TRBV12-3/TRBV12-4,NA,TGTGCCAGCAGCCCGAACTACTATGGCTACACCTTC,CASSPNYYGYTF
TRBJ2-3,NA,TRBV5-1,NA,TGCGCCAGCAGGGAAGGGCCCCAAGGGACAGATACGCAGTATTTT,CASREGPQGTDTQYF
TRBJ2-5,TRBD2,TRBV15,many,TGTGCCACCAGCAGAGATTGGCTAGCGGGGGGGCAAGAGACCCAGTACTTC,CATSRDWLAGGQETQYF
TRBJ2-3,NA,TRBV4-1,few,TGCGCCAGCAGCCAAGGCGCGGGACTCAGTGATACGCAGTATTTT,CASSQGAGLSDTQYF
TRBJ2-7,NA,TRBV4-1,few,TGCGCCAGCAGCCAAGAAGTAGGGTACGAGCAGTACTTC,CASSQEVGYEQYF
TRBJ2-5,NA,TRBV6-1,NA,TGTGCCAGCACCCTAGACCTGACGGCCGCCTGGGAGACCCAGTACTTC,CASTLDLTAAWETQYF
TRBJ2-2,TRBD2,TRBV18,few,TGTGCCAGCTCACCACGGCCTAGCGGGGAACACACCGGGGAGCTGTTTTTT,CASSPRPSGEHTGELFF
TRBJ2-5,TRBD1,TRBV20-1,few,TGCTGTGCTAGAGACGTGCAGGGGGCTTTAGCTTTAAAAGAGACCCAGTACTTC,CCARDVQGALALKETQYF
TRBJ1-1,NA,TRBV12-3/TRBV12-4,many,TGTGCCAGCAGTTTCTCCCGGACTGAAGCTTTCTTT,CASSFSRTEAFF
TRBJ1-5,NA,TRBV4-3,few,TGCGCCAGCAGCCAAGAAAACTCCTTCAATCAGCCCCAGCATTTT,CASSQENSFNQPQHF
TRBJ1-2,TRBD1,TRBV7-2,few,TGTGCCAGCAGCTCGGGACAGCCTATGCGTGGCTACACCTTC,CASSSGQPMRGYTF
TRBJ2-1,NA,TRBV29-1,few,TGCAGCGTTGAAGCAACAGGATACAATGAGCAGTTCTTC,CSVEATGYNEQFF
TRBJ2-7,NA,TRBV11-2,many,TGTGCCAGCAGCCGCTGGACCTACGAGCAGTACTTC,CASSRWTYEQYF